This note documents a single TCR beta chain sequence. This clone was recorded only once. What this receptor recognizes is not known. Base qualities are not provided; no much larger clone lies one nucleotide away. Participants in the prospective study were aged about 18 to 95 years, lived in under 30 United States geographic areas, and enrolled through a virtual design. Cohort assignment in the prospective study relied on participant-reported clinical history from a screening survey and a study questionnaire. Exposed participants had been in contact with someone with a PCR-confirmed or clinician-diagnosed COVID-19 case within 2 weeks of study entry. Each participant in the prospective study had whole blood, serum and a nasopharyngeal or oropharyngeal swab collected by mobile phlebotomists. Prospective study participants could optionally give additional blood draws and questionnaires over a roughly two-month period. Prospective study blood samples were shipped either frozen or at room temperature before DNA extraction.

TCRbeta CDR3 regions were amplified from genomic DNA using the immunoSEQ Assay, a bias-controlled multiplex PCR. Regarding the original processing steps: Nucleated cell counts per sample were estimated from amplification of reference gene primers within the assay. To quantify the absolute abundance of each unique TCRbeta CDR3 rearrangement, sequence reads were collapsed and filtered. For each sample, productive Simpson clonality was calculated as the square root of Simpson's diversity index over productive rearrangements. This immuneACCESS table, as held by TCRdb, lists in-frame sequences with V and J called but not all clones. Of the missing ones, under half trace to an unresolved V gene in checked studies; the others have no known cause. D and trimming come from the DNA, and the V and J calls and clone size come from that table. The table for this sample lists 120,000 to 150,000 clones; about nine tenths of them were counted only once. Together, the top ten hold about 4% of the sample.

This sample was taken from a study of blood T cell repertoires in COVID-19 (dated by TCRdb to 2020 to 2022). Study-level background: The collaborator samples originated in the United States, Italy and Spain and spanned the acute and convalescent phases of COVID-19. The material from the prospective study consisted of cDNA or gDNA derived from T cells, B-cell-depleted T cells, or PBMCs. Subjects who had been exposed to COVID-19, were actively infected with it, or had recovered from it provided the deeply sampled blood TCRbeta repertoires that made up the dataset. The repertoires were made available in a free public database intended to serve as a resource for research on the immune response to SARS-CoV-2. The samples were drawn from two sources: the first 160 participants of the ongoing ImmuneRACE study, and over 950 subjects contributed by 6 global collaborators. Sample metadata almost always included a de-identified subject ID, COVID-19 status, age in years and sex. Where HLA class I and class II types were available, the types were taken from metadata supplied by the sample provider, not from assay-based typing.

Looking up the germline V gene (reference sequence) yields CDR1 LNHDA and CDR2 SQIVND. Its CDR3 holds 15 amino acids, cysteine through phenylalanine. Left in the record is the CDR3 DNA by itself, 45 bases read in frame from the first base. V is pruned by 5 bases and J by 2 bases, leaving 7 bases of the junction without a gene match. What the research found in general, with its limitations: The quantity of clinical and demographic metadata differed by source and by participant and was supplied without curation.

This receptor chain uses TRBV19 and TRBJ1-1; 8 bases in between match TRBD1. What was sequenced was PBMCs or T cells enriched from blood (not recorded which). The TCR was taken from a middle-aged woman who had been exposed to COVID-19. The bases are TGTGCCAGTAGTGCCCAAGACAGGGGAAACACTGAAGCTTTCTTT. Translated, it gives CASSAQDRGNTEAFF.